This T cell receptor beta chain was profiled in a study of blood T cell repertoires in COVID-19. Turning to the study itself: COVID-19 samples from acute and convalescent phases originated in the United States, Italy and Spain. Sample material is recorded as cDNA or gDNA derived from T cells, B-cell-depleted T cells, or PBMCs.

This clone is a singleton in its sample. As processed by the authors: Estimation of nucleated cell counts was performed using reference gene primer amplification. The data were produced by immunoSEQ multiplex PCR, yet TCRdb's version contains in-frame clones alone and is incomplete. V, J and clone size derive from that table, while D and trimming were established from the DNA sequence. There are about 220,000 clones in the sample; 70% to 90% occur only once, and 0.72% lies in the top ten. This CDR3 spans 17 amino acids. The chain employs TRBV12-1 and TRBJ1-6; the DNA was not used to check the table's D call, TRBD1. TRBV12-1 is reported as a pseudogene. Sequences were obtained from peripheral blood. The source is a man aged 35 to 55 with acute or convalescent COVID-19. DNA of the CDR3: TGTGCCAGCAGCTTCCGGCCGGCAGGCCACTATAATTCACCCCTCCACTTT. Amino acid sequence: CASSFRPAGHYNSPLHF.